One and the same sample provided the 30 T cell receptor beta chains below, sequenced in a study of CD8 T cells in Susac syndrome. cDNA came from approximately 0.5 to 1 ug RNA primed by random hexamers. TCRdb reprocessed the immunoSEQ multiplex PCR reads with MiXCR, giving one entry per CDR3 protein. Of about 120,000 distinct CDR3 sequences in the sample, 94% were seen once. The source material was CD4+ T cells from PBMCs. These receptors all stem from a human donor in good health.

The V and J genes are TRBV7-9 and TRBJ2-7; the D gene could be TRBD1 or TRBD2 (5 bases each). In germline, CDR1 is SEHNR, CDR2 FQNEAQ (reference sequence). The CDR3 consists of 15 residues. The V gene lost 1 base and the J gene lost 6 bases, with 16 bases spanning the gap. CDR3 loop: CASSLVRTYQGEQYF. CDR3 DNA: TGTGCCAGCAGCTTAGTCCGGACTTACCAGGGCGAGCAGTACTTC.

This clonotype showed up just once. The rearrangement joins TRBV7-2 to TRBJ2-7; perhaps TRBD2 as D (7 bases). This CDR3 comprises 16 residues. Germline V gene data show CDR1 as SGHTA and CDR2 as FQGNSA. V lost 4 bases, J lost 1 base, and 17 bases lay in between. CDR3 sequence (DNA): TGTGCCAGCAGCTCCCCCCCGGGGGGCAGTTCCTACGAGCAGTACTTC. The encoded protein is CASSSPPGGSSYEQYF.

The V and J genes are TRBV10-3 and TRBJ1-2, with 7 bases aligning to TRBD1. V shed 10 bases, J shed 6 bases, and the junction held 5 bases outside the gene matches. The CDR3 has 11 amino acids. The germline V gene has CDR1 ENHRY and CDR2 SYGVKD. CDR3 sequence: CATETGHGYTF. In DNA, the CDR3 is TGTGCCACCGAGACAGGGCATGGCTACACCTTC.

The chain has TRBV6-1 and TRBJ2-6; D is unresolved. The CDR3 is 18 amino acids. The V and J ends lost 3 bases and 4 bases respectively, with 19 bases between them. The germline gives CDR1 MNHNS, CDR2 SASEGT. CDR3 sequence reads: CASSERLSFGLGANVLTF. In nucleotides, the CDR3 is TGTGCCAGCAGTGAGCGGTTGTCATTCGGGTTGGGGGCCAACGTCCTGACTTTC.

The chain combines TRBV7-2 with TRBJ2-5, with a tentative D call TRBD2 (5 bases). The germline CDR1 and CDR2 sequences are SGHTA and FQGNSA. Deletions cut 1 base from V and 4 bases from J, with 10 bases between. The CDR3 has 14 amino acids. CDR3 sequence (DNA): TGTGCCAGCAGCTTAGATAGCGCGGGAGAGACCCAGTACTTC. Protein sequence: CASSLDSAGETQYF.

This rearrangement joins TRBV11-1 to TRBJ2-7; D is ambiguous. Germline V gene lookup returns CDR1 SGHAT and CDR2 FQDESV (reference sequence). V lost 2 bases, J lost 2 bases, and 10 bases lay in between. This CDR3 contains 14 residues. The CDR3 region is CASSLSGTTYEQYF. CDR3 DNA sequence: TGTGCCAGCAGCTTATCGGGCACCACCTACGAGCAGTACTTC. Full variable domain (rest looked up from reference TRBV11-1 and TRBJ2-7): EAEVAQSPRYKITEKSQAVAFWCDPISGHATLYWYRQILGQGPELLVQFQDESVVDDSQLPKDRFSAERLKGVDSTLKIQPAELGDSAMYLCASSLSGTTYEQYFGPGTRLTVT.

The chain has TRBV28 and TRBJ1-1, with D possibly being TRBD1 (5 bases). CDR3 length: 15 residues. Trimming removed 2 bases at V and 5 bases at J, with 15 bases between. Germline assignment: CDR1 MDHEN and CDR2 SYDVKM. The CDR3 loop is CASSLGLGGVTEAFF. CDR3 DNA: TGTGCCAGCAGTTTAGGTTTGGGGGGGGTTACTGAAGCTTTCTTT.

The chain uses TRBV25-1 and TRBJ2-1; the match to TRBD2 covers 10 bases. CDR3 length: 19 amino acids. V shed 8 bases and J 4 bases; nucleotides not matched to a gene: 20. CDR1 and CDR2 (germline): MGHDK, SYGVNS. The CDR3 here is CASGGGTSARTYHYNEQFF. The CDR3 nucleotides read TGTGCCAGCGGAGGAGGGACTAGCGCCCGAACGTACCATTACAATGAGCAGTTCTTC.

This clonotype was detected once. The chain recombines TRBV5-1 with TRBJ1-5, with D possibly matching TRBD1 (6 bases). Looked up from germline, CDR1 is SGHRS and CDR2 is YFSETQ. The germline V and J ends were trimmed by 4 bases and 7 bases, with 15 bases remaining between them. This CDR3 has 14 amino acids. The CDR3 DNA reads as TGCGCCAGCAGCCTAAGCCCAGGGGACCAGCCCCAGCATTTT. This encodes CASSLSPGDQPQHF. The variable domain in full, with the rest retrieved from reference TRBV5-1 and TRBJ1-5, is KAGVTQTPRYLIKTRGQQVTLSCSPISGHRSVSWYQQTPGQGLQFLFEYFSETQRNKGNFPGRFSGRQFSNSRSEMNVSTLELGDSALYLCASSLSPGDQPQHFGDGTRLSIL.

The chain is built from TRBV29-1 and TRBJ2-1, with D perhaps matching TRBD1 (5 bases). Germline lookup yields CDR1 SQVTM and CDR2 ANQGSEA. The germline V and J ends were trimmed by 6 bases and 4 bases, with 19 bases remaining between them. The CDR3 covers 15 residues. The CDR3 DNA reads as TGCAGCGTCCTGGCTGGACACCGACAGTACAATGAGCAGTTCTTC. Its protein product is CSVLAGHRQYNEQFF.

The J gene is TRBJ1-5, the V gene TRBV5-8; D is perhaps TRBD1 (6 bases). Per germline, CDR1 SGHTS and CDR2 YDEGEE. V shed 0 bases and J shed 2 bases, with 12 bases lying between them. CDR3 length: 16 residues. The CDR3 here is CASSLGGTRGNQPQHF. The CDR3, as DNA: TGTGCCAGCAGCTTGGGGGGGACACGGGGCAATCAGCCCCAGCATTTT. Using reference TRBV5-8 and TRBJ1-5 for the parts outside the CDR3, the full variable domain is EAGVTQSPTHLIKTRGQQATLRCSPISGHTSVYWYQQALGLGLQFLLWYDEGEERNRGNFPPRFSGRQFPNYSSELNVNALELEDSALYLCASSLGGTRGNQPQHFGDGTRLSIL.

The V and J genes are TRBV6-2 or TRBV6-3 and TRBJ1-1; 9 bases map to TRBD1. The trim removed 7 bases at V and 1 base at J, leaving 4 bases unmatched. CDR1 and CDR2 from the germline V gene are MNHEY and SVGEGT. The CDR3 is 14 residues long. The CDR3 DNA reads TGTGCCAGCATCACAGGGGGCGCGAACACTGAAGCTTTCTTT. It translates to CASITGGANTEAFF.

This rearrangement joins TRBV19 to TRBJ2-1; 14 bases are a match to TRBD2. The CDR3 has 15 residues. The trim removed 6 bases at V and 6 bases at J, leaving 4 bases unmatched. Germline V gene lookup returns CDR1 LNHDA and CDR2 SQIVND (reference sequence). CDR3 sequence (DNA): TGTGCCAGTAGGGGACTAGCGGGAGTCGGCAATGAGCAGTTCTTC. Its translation: CASRGLAGVGNEQFF.

V and J are TRBV2 and TRBJ2-7; D not certain. Germline V gives CDR1 SNHLY, CDR2 FYNNEI. Trimming removed 2 bases at V and 0 bases at J, with 8 bases between. The CDR3 spans 14 residues. The CDR3 nucleotides are TGTGCCAGCAGTGAACGGCTACTCTCCTACGAGCAGTACTTC. Amino acid sequence: CASSERLLSYEQYF. The whole variable domain, filled in from reference TRBV2 and TRBJ2-7, reads EPEVTQTPSHQVTQMGQEVILRCVPISNHLYFYWYRQILGQKVEFLVSFYNNEISEKSEIFDDQFSVERPDGSNFTLKIRSTKLEDSAMYFCASSERLLSYEQYFGPGTRLTVT.

The chain recombines TRBV6-2 or TRBV6-3 with TRBJ2-5; TRBD1 aligns across 7 bases. CDR1 and CDR2 (germline): MNHEY, SVGEGT. This CDR3 spans 13 amino acids. The V and J ends lost 4 bases and 2 bases, in that order; junction bases with no gene match: 1. CDR3: CASSWDRQETQYF. CDR3 nucleotides: TGTGCCAGCAGTTGGGACAGACAAGAGACCCAGTACTTC.

The rearrangement uses TRBV19 and TRBJ2-2; tentative D call: TRBD1 (5 bases). The CDR3 sequence is 15 residues long. V lost 2 bases, J lost 3 bases, and 10 bases lay in between. CDR1 is LNHDA and CDR2 is SQIVND in the germline V gene (reference sequence). The CDR3 loop reads CASSISGWYTGELFF. For the CDR3, the DNA is TGTGCCAGTAGTATATCAGGGTGGTACACCGGGGAGCTGTTTTTT.

This clonotype was found a few times. The CDR3 sequence is CSVDADGVDGYTF. For the CDR3, the DNA is TGCAGCGTTGACGCCGACGGTGTGGATGGCTACACCTTC. The V gene is TRBV29-1, the J gene TRBJ1-2; D uncertain. The CDR3 is 13 amino acids. The germline V gene has CDR1 SQVTM and CDR2 ANQGSEA. Trimming removed 3 bases from V and 6 bases from J, with 14 bases in between.

The J gene is TRBJ1-1, the V gene TRBV7-9, with D possibly being TRBD1 (6 bases). CDR3 length equals 14 residues. Germline values: CDR1 SEHNR, CDR2 FQNEAQ (reference sequence). V dropped 5 bases and J dropped 11 bases, with 21 bases sitting between them. The CDR3 nucleotides read TGTGCCAGCAGCAGCGGACAGAAAAGCCAGGAGGCTTTCTTT. It yields the protein CASSSGQKSQEAFF.

The rearrangement joins TRBV25-1 to TRBJ2-7; the D gene is possibly TRBD1 (5 bases). V lost 4 bases, J lost 3 bases, and 13 bases lay in between. The length of the CDR3 is 14 residues. Per germline, CDR1 MGHDK and CDR2 SYGVNS. This chain's CDR3 is CASSVAGPNYEQYF. In DNA, the CDR3 is TGTGCCAGCAGTGTCGCAGGGCCCAACTACGAGCAGTACTTC.

V usage is TRBV20-1 and J usage is TRBJ1-1; possibly TRBD1 for D (5 bases). The V gene's germline CDR1 is DFQATT and CDR2 SNEGSKA (reference sequence). V was pared by 5 bases and J by 8 bases, with 30 bases between. The CDR3 is made up of 17 amino acids. As DNA, the CDR3 is TGCAGTGCTTACGTCGACAGAACGTTCTCCCAAAACGACGAAGCTTTCTTT. Protein: CSAYVDRTFSQNDEAFF.

The CDR3: CAISGEAGNEQFF. In DNA, the CDR3 is TGTGCCATCAGTGGGGAGGCAGGGAATGAGCAGTTCTTC. J is TRBJ2-1 and V is TRBV10-3, with D tentatively TRBD2 (6 bases). V lost 4 bases and J lost 7, with 11 bases in between. CDR1 ENHRY and CDR2 SYGVKD come from the germline V gene. The CDR3 is 13 residues long.

This clonotype is a singleton in its sample. This sequence joins TRBV6-4 and TRBJ2-7; TRBD2 aligns across 8 bases. The germline V gene encodes CDR1 MRHNA and CDR2 SNTAGT. The CDR3 is made up of 15 amino acids. The V gene end was trimmed by 2 bases and the J gene end by 6 bases; junction bases not matched to a gene: 9. DNA of the CDR3: TGTGCCAGCAGTGACCCCCCAAGCGGGAGTGTCGAGCAGTACTTC. Translated: CASSDPPSGSVEQYF.

This clonotype has just one count. Compared with germline, one end of the junction differs, possibly owing to a read error. V gene TRBV3-1 combines with J gene TRBJ2-3; D gene unclear. Germline V gives CDR1 LGHDT, CDR2 YNNKEL (reference sequence). This CDR3 contains 15 residues. CDR3 region: CASSQSNKVPPLKNF. The CDR3 coding sequence is TGTGCCAGCAGCCAATCGAACAAGGTCCCCCCCCTCAAGAACTTT.

This clonotype was found once. The gene calls are TRBV28 and TRBJ2-3; D gene ambiguous. In germline, CDR1 is MDHEN, CDR2 SYDVKM. Trimming left V 9 bases short and J 0 bases short, with 10 bases between. CDR3 length: 13 amino acids. The CDR3 DNA reads as TGTGCCAGTACCAGAGCTAGCACAGATACGCAGTATTTT. As protein: CASTRASTDTQYF.

V gene TRBV20-1 combines with J gene TRBJ2-7; 7 bases match TRBD1. J lost 3 bases, V lost 8 bases, and 7 bases had no gene match. The CDR3 runs 12 residues. Looked up from germline, CDR1 is DFQATT and CDR2 is SNEGSKA (reference sequence). The DNA of the CDR3 is TGCAGTACGACAGGGACCTTCTACGAGCAGTACTTC. Protein product: CSTTGTFYEQYF.

V is TRBV19 and J is TRBJ2-1; TRBD1 aligns across 8 bases. The germline V gene has CDR1 LNHDA and CDR2 SQIVND (reference sequence). Trimming at V came to 2 bases and at J to 9 bases, leaving 6 bases not matched to a gene. The CDR3 extends over 14 amino acids. This CDR3 is CASSIRQGRGEQFF. The CDR3, as DNA: TGTGCCAGTAGTATAAGACAGGGGCGAGGTGAGCAGTTCTTC.

The chain employs TRBV20-1 and TRBJ1-2; no definite D call. This CDR3 is built from 14 residues. With 0 bases removed from V and 8 bases from J, the gap between germline ends came to 16 bases. Germline V gene data show CDR1 as DFQATT and CDR2 as SNEGSKA (reference sequence). The CDR3 nucleotides read TGCAGTGCTAGAGATATCATGGATCCGAGGGGCTACACCTTC. Protein: CSARDIMDPRGYTF.

The chain recombines TRBV25-1 with TRBJ2-3; tentatively, D is TRBD1 (5 bases). Germline lookup yields CDR1 MGHDK and CDR2 SYGVNS. This CDR3 has 13 amino acids. Trimming cost V 2 bases and J 8 bases, with 11 bases left between them. CDR3 amino acids: CASSEQGWGTQYF. CDR3 DNA: TGTGCCAGCAGTGAACAGGGTTGGGGTACGCAGTATTTT.

The chain carries TRBV7-9 and TRBJ1-6, with D hard to call. Trimming cost V 4 bases and J 10 bases, with 17 bases left between them. The CDR3 is 15 residues long. Germline V gives CDR1 SEHNR, CDR2 FQNEAQ (reference sequence). CDR3 DNA sequence: TGTGCCAGCAGCTCCCCCGCAGAGCAGTGGTCACCCCTCCACTTT. As protein: CASSSPAEQWSPLHF.

This clonotype has only one observation. CDR3 bases: TGTGCCAGCAGTGTACAGGGAATGGTTGAAAAACTGTTTTTT. Protein product: CASSVQGMVEKLFF. The rearrangement joins TRBV2 to TRBJ1-4; tentative D call: TRBD1 (6 bases). V was shortened by 4 bases and J by 7 bases, with 13 bases between the two germline ends. The CDR3 totals 14 residues. Per the germline V gene, CDR1 is SNHLY and CDR2 is FYNNEI.